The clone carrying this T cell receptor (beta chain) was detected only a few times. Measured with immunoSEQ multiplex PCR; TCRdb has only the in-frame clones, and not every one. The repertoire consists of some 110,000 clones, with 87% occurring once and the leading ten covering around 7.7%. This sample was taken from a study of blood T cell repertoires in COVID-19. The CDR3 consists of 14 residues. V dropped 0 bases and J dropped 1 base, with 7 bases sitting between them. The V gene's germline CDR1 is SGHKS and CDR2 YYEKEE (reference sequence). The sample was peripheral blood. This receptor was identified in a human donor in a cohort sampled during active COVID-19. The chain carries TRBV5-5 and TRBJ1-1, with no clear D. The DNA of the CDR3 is TGTGCCAGCAGCTTGGGGTGGGCGAACACTGAAGCTTTCTTT. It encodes CASSLGWANTEAFF.